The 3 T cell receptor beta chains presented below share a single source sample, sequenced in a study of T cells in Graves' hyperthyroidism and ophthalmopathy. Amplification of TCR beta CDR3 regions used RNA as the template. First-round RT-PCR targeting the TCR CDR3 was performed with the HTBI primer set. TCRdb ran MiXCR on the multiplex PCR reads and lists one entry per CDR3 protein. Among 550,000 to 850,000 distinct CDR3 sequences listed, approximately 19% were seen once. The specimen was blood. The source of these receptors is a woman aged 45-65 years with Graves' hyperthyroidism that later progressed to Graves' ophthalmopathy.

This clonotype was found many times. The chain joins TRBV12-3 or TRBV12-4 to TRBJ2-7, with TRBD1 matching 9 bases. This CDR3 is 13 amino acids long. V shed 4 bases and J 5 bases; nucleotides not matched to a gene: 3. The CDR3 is CASSYGQGNEQYF. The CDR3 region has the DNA TGTGCCAGCAGTTATGGACAGGGGAACGAGCAGTACTTC.

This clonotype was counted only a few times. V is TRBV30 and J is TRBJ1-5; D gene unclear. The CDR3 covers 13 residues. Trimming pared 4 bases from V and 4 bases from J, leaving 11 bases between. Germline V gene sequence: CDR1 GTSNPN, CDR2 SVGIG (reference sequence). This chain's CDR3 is CAWNPGGNQPQHF. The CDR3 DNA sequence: TGTGCCTGGAACCCTGGCGGGAATCAGCCCCAGCATTTT.

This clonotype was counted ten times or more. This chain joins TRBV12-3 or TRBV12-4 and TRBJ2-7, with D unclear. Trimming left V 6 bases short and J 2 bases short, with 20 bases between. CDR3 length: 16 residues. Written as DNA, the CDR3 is TGTGCCAGCAGCCTAAATCCAGGACCGGCGACCTACGAGCAGTACTTC. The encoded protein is CASSLNPGPATYEQYF.